This T cell receptor beta chain was found in a study of T cell changes during pregnancy in multiple sclerosis. This clone appeared once. Generated by immunoSEQ multiplex PCR, the TCRdb table keeps only in-frame clones and is missing some. The sample has 40,000 to 45,000 clones; around 90% are singletons. Losses at the gene ends were 4 bases for V and 6 bases for J; bases not matched to a gene: 10. CDR3 length equals 15 residues. Germline assignment: CDR1 SGHRS and CDR2 YFSETQ. V usage is TRBV5-1 and J usage is TRBJ2-1, with TRBD2 matching over 7 bases. The sample consisted of CD4+ T cells from peripheral blood mononuclear cells, taken before pregnancy. The receptor's source is a female donor with multiple sclerosis, enrolled in a pregnancy study. CDR3: CASSPGLERSNEQFF. The CDR3 nucleotides read TGCGCCAGCAGCCCCGGACTAGAGCGGTCCAATGAGCAGTTCTTC.